This TCR beta chain was documented in a study of T-cell reconstitution after alpha-beta-depleted transplantation in children. There are many counts of this clonotype. A library of TCRbeta sequences, prepared with unique molecular identifiers, was generated. TCRdb re-called the PCR reads through MiXCR, storing one row per CDR3 protein. Here the sample spans over 200,000 distinct CDR3 sequences, 9.5% to 13% being singletons. Per the germline V gene, CDR1 is SGHRS and CDR2 is YFSETQ. This CDR3 spans 13 amino acids. The V end was cut by 0 bases, the J end by 11 bases, with 14 bases between. This receptor was obtained from a child under two years old with acute myeloid leukemia, due to receive a stem cell transplant. The V call is TRBV5-1, the J call TRBJ1-1; D unresolved. This specimen was PBMCs, taken before TCRalphabeta/CD19-depleted stem cell transplant. The CDR3 bases are TGCGCCAGCAGCTTGGTTCGCGAGGGCTACGCTTTCTTT. As protein: CASSLVREGYAFF.